The 32 T cell receptor beta chains in this list originate from one sample, sequenced in a study of blood T cell repertoires in COVID-19. Assay used: immunoSEQ multiplex PCR; TCRdb lists only in-frame clones, some missing. The sample has 87,000 or so clones, about 85% seen once. Sample: peripheral blood. These TCRs come from a woman older than 75 with COVID-19, enrolled during active disease.

The table lists this clone with a count of one. This rearrangement joins TRBV7-9 to TRBJ1-2, with 11 bases identical to TRBD1. The J segment lost 3 bases and the V segment lost 4 bases, leaving 4 bases of the junction unmatched. Per germline, CDR1 SEHNR and CDR2 FQNEAQ (reference sequence). This CDR3 has 15 residues. The CDR3 loop is CASSYGQGAYYGYTF. The CDR3 nucleotides read TGTGCCAGCAGCTACGGACAGGGGGCCTACTATGGCTACACCTTC.

This clone has just one count. The rearrangement joins TRBV5-1 to TRBJ2-2, with a possible D match to TRBD2 (5 bases). The CDR3 totals 15 residues. CDR1 is SGHRS, CDR2 YFSETQ, per germline. Trimming took 6 bases from V and 1 from J, leaving 13 bases between them. CDR3 coding DNA: TGCGCCAGCACCCCTGACCGGGAGAACACCGGGGAGCTGTTTTTT. The encoded protein is CASTPDRENTGELFF.

The chain carries TRBV20-1 and TRBJ1-6; 7 bases line up with TRBD1. Unmatched junction bases numbered 2, after V lost 3 bases and J lost 6 bases. Germline V gene sequence: CDR1 DFQATT, CDR2 SNEGSKA (reference sequence). This CDR3 has 13 amino acids. The CDR3 loop is CSASRGPNSPLHF. In DNA, the CDR3 is TGCAGTGCTAGTAGGGGGCCTAATTCACCCCTCCACTTT.

The rearrangement uses TRBV27 and TRBJ2-3, with 7 bases matching TRBD2. Germline trimming cut 6 bases from V and 2 bases from J; bases unmatched to any gene: 2. The CDR3 contains 13 residues. The germline CDR1 and CDR2 sequences are MNHEY and SMNVEV (reference sequence). As DNA, the CDR3 is TGTGCCAGCAGGAGACTAGCCACAGATACGCAGTATTTT. It codes for CASRRLATDTQYF.

V is TRBV4-2 and J is TRBJ2-7, with 9 bases fitting TRBD2. The germline CDR1 and CDR2 sequences are LGHNA and YNFKEQ. V dropped 1 base and J dropped 3; count of bases not matched to a gene: 10. The CDR3 spans 17 residues. CDR3 nucleotides: TGTGCCAGCAGCCAAGTCCAGGTCGCTAGCGGGAACTACGAGCAGTACTTC. Its protein product is CASSQVQVASGNYEQYF.

The chain carries TRBV30 and TRBJ2-5; 7 bases match TRBD2. Germline assignment: CDR1 GTSNPN and CDR2 SVGIG (reference sequence). The CDR3 spans 16 residues. The V and J ends lost 1 base and 5 bases, in that order; junction bases with no gene match: 13. Here the CDR3 reads CAWSASWAGVGETQYF. CDR3 DNA sequence: TGTGCCTGGAGTGCGTCTTGGGCGGGAGTTGGGGAGACCCAGTACTTC.

This clone came up once. This rearrangement joins TRBV18 to TRBJ2-7, with D perhaps TRBD2 (5 bases). Trimming stripped 2 bases from V and 3 bases from J, with 8 bases between. The germline V gene encodes CDR1 KGHSH and CDR2 LQKENI. The CDR3 is 13 residues long. The CDR3 loop reads CASSPASGYEQYF. Written as DNA, the CDR3 is TGTGCCAGCTCACCAGCGAGCGGCTACGAGCAGTACTTC.

V is TRBV6-4 and J is TRBJ1-4, with TRBD1 as a possible D gene (5 bases). The V end was cut by 3 bases, the J end by 6 bases, with 8 bases between. Germline assignment: CDR1 MRHNA and CDR2 SNTAGT. This CDR3 is 13 amino acids long. CDR3 DNA sequence: TGTGCCAGCAGTGATGGGGCGGATGAAAAACTGTTTTTT. Its translation: CASSDGADEKLFF.

J is TRBJ1-2 and V is TRBV5-8, with D possibly matching TRBD1 (6 bases). Germline V gene sequence: CDR1 SGHTS, CDR2 YDEGEE. The CDR3 is made up of 16 amino acids. The V and J ends lost 4 bases and 3 bases respectively, with 19 bases between them. The CDR3 here is CASSPNWGRKDYGYTF. The DNA for the CDR3 is TGTGCCAGCAGCCCGAACTGGGGGCGGAAAGACTATGGCTACACCTTC.

J is TRBJ2-1 and V is TRBV7-8; tentatively, D is TRBD2 (5 bases). V was clipped by 1 base and J by 0 bases, with 10 bases between them. This CDR3 has 16 residues. Germline CDR1 and CDR2: SGHVS and FQNEAQ. The DNA of the CDR3 is TGTGCCAGCAGCTTAGTCAGCGGTAGCTCCTACAATGAGCAGTTCTTC. Translated: CASSLVSGSSYNEQFF.

J is TRBJ2-1 and V is TRBV7-2; 9 bases line up with TRBD2. Trimming cost V 2 bases and J 2 bases; bases outside gene matches: 13. Germline CDR1 is SGHTA and CDR2 is FQGNSA. The CDR3 is 19 amino acids. In DNA, the CDR3 is TGTGCCAGCAGCTTAAGGTCCATGACTAGCGGATCCCCCTACAATGAGCAGTTCTTC. This codes for CASSLRSMTSGSPYNEQFF.

The gene calls are TRBV18 and TRBJ2-1, with TRBD2 matching over 9 bases. The V gene's germline CDR1 is KGHSH and CDR2 LQKENI. CDR3 size: 17 residues. The V and J ends lost 3 bases and 2 bases, in that order; junction bases with no gene match: 8. CDR3 in DNA: TGTGCCAGCTCACCCTCCGGACTAGCGACAACCTACAATGAGCAGTTCTTC. Its translation: CASSPSGLATTYNEQFF.

The chain links TRBV30 to TRBJ2-3; 14 bases are a match to TRBD2. Germline CDR1 GTSNPN, CDR2 SVGIG (reference sequence). This CDR3 contains 14 residues. The junction had 2 bases not matched to a gene; V was cut back by 5 bases and J by 4 bases. The CDR3 DNA is TGTGCCTGGGGGACTAGCGGGGGTGCAGATACGCAGTATTTT. It is translated as CAWGTSGGADTQYF.

This chain joins TRBV10-3 and TRBJ2-7; the D gene is possibly TRBD1 (6 bases). The V end lost 3 bases, the J end lost 1 base, and 10 bases lay between the germline ends. The CDR3 length is 14 residues. In germline, CDR1 is ENHRY, CDR2 SYGVKD. The CDR3 DNA reads as TGTGCCATCAGTGATCAGGGGAGATCCTACGAGCAGTACTTC. It specifies CAISDQGRSYEQYF.

The chain employs TRBV5-5 and TRBJ1-3, with no clear D. This CDR3 region has 15 residues. V was shortened by 4 bases and J by 0 bases, with 11 bases between the two germline ends. CDR1 is SGHKS, CDR2 YYEKEE, per germline (reference sequence). The CDR3 coding sequence is TGTGCCAGCAGCGGGAGGCTAAGCTCTGGAAACACCATATATTTT. Residues: CASSGRLSSGNTIYF. Using reference TRBV5-5 and TRBJ1-3 for the parts outside the CDR3, the full variable domain is DAGVTQSPTHLIKTRGQQVTLRCSPISGHKSVSWYQQVLGQGPQFIFQYYEKEERGRGNFPDRFSARQFPNYSSELNVNALLLGDSALYLCASSGRLSSGNTIYFGEGSWLTVV.

This sequence joins TRBV3-1 (or the pseudogene TRBV3-2) and TRBJ1-3; 8 nucleotides agree with TRBD1. The V gene end was trimmed by 1 base and the J gene end by 1 base; junction bases not matched to a gene: 15. The CDR3 loop spans 20 amino acids. Germline-derived CDR1 and CDR2 are LGHDT and YNNKEL (reference sequence). CDR3 amino acids: CASSQGTGFRGIGSGNTIYF. CDR3 sequence (DNA): TGTGCCAGCAGCCAAGGGACAGGGTTTAGGGGTATAGGATCTGGAAACACCATATATTTT.

The V call is TRBV2, the J call TRBJ1-5; 10 bases align to TRBD1. J was trimmed by 3 bases and V by 7 bases; bases with no gene match: 6. CDR3 length: 15 amino acids. The germline gives CDR1 SNHLY, CDR2 FYNNEI. The CDR3 DNA follows: TGTGCCAGCACCGGGACAGGGGCTGCCAATCAGCCCCAGCATTTT. Its translation is CASTGTGAANQPQHF.

The chain joins TRBV18 to TRBJ2-5; tentatively, D is TRBD1 (7 bases). The CDR3 totals 14 residues. Trimming took 5 bases from V and 3 from J, leaving 13 bases between them. The V gene's germline CDR1 is KGHSH and CDR2 LQKENI. The CDR3 sequence is CASSIQGGEETQYF. CDR3 DNA: TGTGCCAGCTCAATCCAGGGGGGAGAAGAGACCCAGTACTTC.

The chain combines TRBV5-4 with TRBJ2-1; 11 nucleotides align to TRBD2. Looked up from germline, CDR1 is SGHNT and CDR2 is YYREEE (reference sequence). This CDR3 has 14 amino acids. J was trimmed by 10 bases and V by 4 bases; bases with no gene match: 7. CDR3 sequence: CASSQRLAGTEQFF. In DNA form, the CDR3 reads TGTGCCAGCAGCCAGAGACTAGCGGGAACGGAGCAGTTCTTC.

The chain carries TRBV5-4 and TRBJ1-4; no reliable D call. V lost 4 bases to trimming and J lost 10 bases, with 14 bases between them. Per germline, CDR1 SGHNT and CDR2 YYREEE (reference sequence). This CDR3 has 13 residues. The CDR3 DNA is TGTGCCAGCAGCCTGGACCCGGGTGGAAAACTGTTTTTT. Its translation: CASSLDPGGKLFF.

V and J are TRBV9 and TRBJ2-7; 9 nucleotides align to TRBD2. The J segment lost 5 bases and the V segment lost 4 bases, leaving 7 bases of the junction unmatched. The germline gives CDR1 SGDLS, CDR2 YYNGEE. The CDR3 spans 14 residues. CDR3 residues: CASSPSGTSNEQYF. The CDR3 nucleotides are TGTGCCAGCAGCCCGTCCGGGACTAGCAACGAGCAGTACTTC.

The rearrangement joins TRBV5-8 to TRBJ1-2; D uncertain. The CDR3 length is 12 residues. V lost 2 bases, J lost 3 bases, and 5 bases lay in between. CDR1 is SGHTS, CDR2 YDEGEE, per germline. CDR3 sequence: CASSFRDYGYTF. CDR3 coding DNA: TGTGCCAGCAGCTTCCGGGACTATGGCTACACCTTC.

The chain employs TRBV7-2 and TRBJ2-2; 7 bases map to TRBD1. Germline V lookup: CDR1 SGHTA, CDR2 FQGNSA. This CDR3 spans 15 amino acids. After removal of 1 base from V and 5 bases from J, the junction contained 4 bases not matched to a gene. The CDR3 DNA reads TGTGCCAGCAGCTTAGAGACAGGGTGGACCGGGGAGCTGTTTTTT. It specifies CASSLETGWTGELFF.

V gene TRBV7-9 combines with J gene TRBJ2-5; TRBD2 agrees at 8 bases. Germline loops: CDR1 SEHNR, CDR2 FQNEAQ (reference sequence). The V gene end was trimmed by 1 base and the J gene end by 7 bases; junction bases not matched to a gene: 14. The CDR3 runs 17 residues. The CDR3 here is CASSLGSGLAGLGTQYF. CDR3 nucleotide sequence: TGTGCCAGCAGCTTAGGTTCCGGGCTAGCGGGCCTGGGGACCCAGTACTTC.

V gene TRBV11-3 combines with J gene TRBJ1-5, with D hard to call. Trimming cost V 2 bases and J 5 bases, with 13 bases left between them. CDR1 SGHNT and CDR2 YENEEA come from the germline V gene. The CDR3 is made up of 15 amino acids. CDR3 region: CASSLRASGDQPQHF. Here the CDR3 DNA reads TGTGCCAGCAGCTTACGGGCCAGCGGGGATCAGCCCCAGCATTTT.

The gene calls are TRBV19 and TRBJ2-1; 8 bases line up with TRBD2. The CDR3 length is 17 residues. Per the germline V gene, CDR1 is LNHDA and CDR2 is SQIVND (reference sequence). The V segment lost 6 bases and the J segment 6 bases; nucleotides outside the gene matches: 16. DNA of the CDR3: TGTGCCAGTAGAGGTACCCTCGTAGCGGGGTACGGCAATGAGCAGTTCTTC. The encoded protein is CASRGTLVAGYGNEQFF. The full variable domain, completed using reference TRBV19 and TRBJ2-1, is DGGITQSPKYLFRKEGQNVTLSCEQNLNHDAMYWYRQDPGQGLRLIYYSQIVNDFQKGDIAEGYSVSREKKESFPLTVTSAQKNPTAFYLCASRGTLVAGYGNEQFFGPGTRLTVL.

V and J are TRBV7-9 and TRBJ2-7; 7 bases match TRBD2. V was pared by 7 bases and J by 0 bases, with 6 bases of the junction left unmatched. This CDR3 has 14 residues. Germline V gives CDR1 SEHNR, CDR2 FQNEAQ (reference sequence). This chain's CDR3 is CASTKRGDSYEQYF. CDR3 sequence (DNA): TGTGCCAGCACCAAGCGGGGAGACTCCTACGAGCAGTACTTC.

V usage is TRBV6-2 or TRBV6-3 and J usage is TRBJ2-1; tentative D call: TRBD2 (6 bases). This CDR3 comprises 16 residues. The germline gives CDR1 MNHEY, CDR2 SVGEGT. Trimming took 6 bases from V and 13 from J, leaving 28 bases between them. CDR3 nucleotides: TGTGCCAGCAGCAACGAATCCAAAAAGCGGGTGGAGGACCAGTTCTTC. Residues: CASSNESKKRVEDQFF.

The V call is TRBV7-3, the J call TRBJ2-7; TRBD1 matches at 8 bases. This CDR3 is 14 amino acids long. Germline V gene data show CDR1 as SGHTA and CDR2 as FQGTGA. The J segment lost 0 bases and the V segment lost 5 bases, leaving 3 bases of the junction unmatched. CDR3 protein: CASSLTGASYEQYF. CDR3 coding DNA: TGTGCCAGCAGCCTGACAGGGGCCTCCTACGAGCAGTACTTC.

V usage is TRBV28 and J usage is TRBJ2-1; TRBD2 agrees at 10 bases. V dropped 8 bases and J dropped 6; count of bases not matched to a gene: 10. Germline V gene data show CDR1 as MDHEN and CDR2 as SYDVKM. This CDR3 has 15 residues. DNA for the CDR3: TGTGCCAGCCGAACACCAGCGGGAGGGCCCAATGAGCAGTTCTTC. This translates into CASRTPAGGPNEQFF.

This rearrangement joins TRBV5-1 to TRBJ2-7; tentative D call: TRBD1 (5 bases). Per the germline V gene, CDR1 is SGHRS and CDR2 is YFSETQ. This CDR3 contains 13 residues. Trimming left V 2 bases short and J 2 bases short, with 8 bases between. In nucleotides, the CDR3 is TGCGCCAGCAGCTTCCAGGGAACCTACGAGCAGTACTTC. Protein: CASSFQGTYEQYF.

J is TRBJ2-4 and V is TRBV5-8, with 7 bases identical to TRBD1. J was trimmed by 2 bases and V by 4 bases; bases with no gene match: 3. Germline values: CDR1 SGHTS, CDR2 YDEGEE. The CDR3 covers 14 residues. The CDR3 region is CASSPDRTKNIQYF. CDR3 sequence (DNA): TGTGCCAGCAGCCCGGACAGGACCAAAAACATTCAGTACTTC.